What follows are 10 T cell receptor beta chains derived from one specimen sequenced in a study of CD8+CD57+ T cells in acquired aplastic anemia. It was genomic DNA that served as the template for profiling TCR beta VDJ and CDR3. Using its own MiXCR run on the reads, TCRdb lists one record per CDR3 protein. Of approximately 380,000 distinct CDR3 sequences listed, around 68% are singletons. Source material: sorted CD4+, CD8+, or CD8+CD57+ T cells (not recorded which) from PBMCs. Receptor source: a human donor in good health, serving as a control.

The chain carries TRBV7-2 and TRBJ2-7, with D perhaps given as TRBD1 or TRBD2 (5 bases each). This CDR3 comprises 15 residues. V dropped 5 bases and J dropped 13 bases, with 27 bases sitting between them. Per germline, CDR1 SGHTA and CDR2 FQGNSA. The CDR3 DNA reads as TGTGCCAGCAGCACCCCGGGGCGAAAGAGACCCAAGACTTACTTC. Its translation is CASSTPGRKRPKTYF. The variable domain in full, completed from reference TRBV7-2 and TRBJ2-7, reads GAGVSQSPSNKVTEKGKDVELRCDPISGHTALYWYRQSLGQGLEFLIYFQGNSAPDKSGLPSDRFSAERTGGSVSTLTIQRTQQEDSAVYLCASSTPGRKRPKTYFGPGTRLTVT.

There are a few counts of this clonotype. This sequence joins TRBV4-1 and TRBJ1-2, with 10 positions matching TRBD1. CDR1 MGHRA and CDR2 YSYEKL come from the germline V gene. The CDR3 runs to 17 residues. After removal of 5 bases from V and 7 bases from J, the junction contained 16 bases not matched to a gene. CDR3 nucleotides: TGCGCCAGCAGCAGAATTACGGGGTTCGGGACAGGGGCTGGCTACACCTTC. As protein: CASSRITGFGTGAGYTF.

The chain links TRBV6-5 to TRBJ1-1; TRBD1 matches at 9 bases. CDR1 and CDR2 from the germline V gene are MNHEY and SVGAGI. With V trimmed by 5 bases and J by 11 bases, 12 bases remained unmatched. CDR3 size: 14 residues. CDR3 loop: CASSTDRGVGDAFF. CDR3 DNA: TGTGCCAGCAGTACGGACAGGGGAGTAGGGGATGCTTTCTTT.

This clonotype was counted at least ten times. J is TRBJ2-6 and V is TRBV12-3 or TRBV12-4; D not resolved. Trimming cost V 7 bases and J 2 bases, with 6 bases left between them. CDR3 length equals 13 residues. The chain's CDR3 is CASNNAGANVLTF. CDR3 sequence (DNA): TGTGCCAGCAACAACGCTGGGGCCAACGTCCTGACTTTC.

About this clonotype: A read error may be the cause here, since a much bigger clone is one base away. CDR3 DNA sequence: TGTGCCACCAGCTTAGGTGGGACGGGCCTTAACTATGGCTACACCTTC. Translated: CATSLGGTGLNYGYTF. V usage is TRBV24-1 and J usage is TRBJ1-2; D is possibly TRBD1 (5 bases). The CDR3 sequence is 16 residues long. Trimming shortened V by 7 bases and J by 1 base, and 18 bases separated the two germline ends. Germline V gene lookup returns CDR1 KGHDR and CDR2 SFDVKD.

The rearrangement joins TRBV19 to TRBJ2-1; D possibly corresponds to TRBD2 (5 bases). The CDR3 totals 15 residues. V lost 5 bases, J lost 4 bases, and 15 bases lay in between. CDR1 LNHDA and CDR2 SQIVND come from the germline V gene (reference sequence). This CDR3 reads CASSPFGIGYNEQFF. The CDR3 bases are TGTGCCAGTAGTCCGTTCGGGATTGGTTACAATGAGCAGTTCTTC. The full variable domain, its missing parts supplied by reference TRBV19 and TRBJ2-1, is DGGITQSPKYLFRKEGQNVTLSCEQNLNHDAMYWYRQDPGQGLRLIYYSQIVNDFQKGDIAEGYSVSREKKESFPLTVTSAQKNPTAFYLCASSPFGIGYNEQFFGPGTRLTVL.

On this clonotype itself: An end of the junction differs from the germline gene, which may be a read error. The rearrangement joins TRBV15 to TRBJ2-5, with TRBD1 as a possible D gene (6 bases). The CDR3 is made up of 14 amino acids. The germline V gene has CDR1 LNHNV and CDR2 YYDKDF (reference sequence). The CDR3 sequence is CATGRGTVAETQYF. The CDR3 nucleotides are TGTGCCACCGGCAGGGGTACGGTAGCAGAGACCCAGTACTTC.

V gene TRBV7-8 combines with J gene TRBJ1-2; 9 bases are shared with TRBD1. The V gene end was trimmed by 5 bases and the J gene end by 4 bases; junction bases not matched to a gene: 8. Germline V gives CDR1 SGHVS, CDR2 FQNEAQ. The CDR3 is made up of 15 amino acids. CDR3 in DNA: TGTGCCAGCAGCCCACAGGACAGGGGATTCTATGGCTACACCTTC. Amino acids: CASSPQDRGFYGYTF.

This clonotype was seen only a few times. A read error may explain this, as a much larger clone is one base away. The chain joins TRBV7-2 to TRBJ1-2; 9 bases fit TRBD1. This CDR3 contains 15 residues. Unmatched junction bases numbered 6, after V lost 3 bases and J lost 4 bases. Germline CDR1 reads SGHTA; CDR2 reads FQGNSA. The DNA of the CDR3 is TGTGCCAGCAGCTTCGGGACAGGGCACAGCTATGGCTACACCTTC. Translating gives CASSFGTGHSYGYTF. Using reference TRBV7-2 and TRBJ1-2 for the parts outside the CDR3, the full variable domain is GAGVSQSPSNKVTEKGKDVELRCDPISGHTALYWYRQSLGQGLEFLIYFQGNSAPDKSGLPSDRFSAERTGGSVSTLTIQRTQQEDSAVYLCASSFGTGHSYGYTFGSGTRLTVV.

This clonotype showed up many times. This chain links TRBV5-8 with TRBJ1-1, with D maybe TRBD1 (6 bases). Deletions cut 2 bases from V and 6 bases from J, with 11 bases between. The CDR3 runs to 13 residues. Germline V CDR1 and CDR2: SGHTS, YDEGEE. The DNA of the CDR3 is TGTGCCAGCAGCTTAAATCGGGGGCCTGAAGCTTTCTTT. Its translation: CASSLNRGPEAFF.